This TCR beta chain emerged from a study of blood T cell repertoires in COVID-19. Germline lookup yields CDR1 LGHDT and CDR2 YNNKEL (reference sequence). With V trimmed by 6 bases and J by 5 bases, 3 bases remained unmatched. The CDR3 has 14 amino acids. Method: immunoSEQ multiplex PCR; TCRdb's copy keeps in-frame clones and lacks some. The table has fewer than 350,000 clones, over 80% seen once. This clone was recorded a few times. In terms of age and location, participants ranged from about 18 to 100 years and lived in approximately 24 US areas. Categorization into cohorts depended on clinical history that participants reported.

The sample taken for sequencing was PBMCs or T cells enriched from blood (not recorded which). The V gene is TRBV3-1 (or the pseudogene TRBV3-2), the J gene TRBJ1-6; TRBD1 matches 8 bases. The receptor was derived from a woman aged 25 to 39 with acute COVID-19. CDR3 in DNA: TGTGCCAGCAGTCAGGACAGGGATAATTCACCCCTCCACTTT. Translating gives CASSQDRDNSPLHF.